In its sample, the clone carrying this TCR beta chain was seen a few times. Germline CDR1 reads SEHNR; CDR2 reads FQNEAQ (reference sequence). This CDR3 contains 13 residues. Trimming shortened V by 0 bases and J by 13 bases, and 10 bases separated the two germline ends. These data are taken from a study of blood T cell repertoires in COVID-19. Donors were grouped by their self-reported clinical history. Per the original methods: For nucleated cells, counts were estimated from reference gene primer amplification. Generated by immunoSEQ multiplex PCR, the TCRdb table keeps only in-frame clones and is missing some. Clone size and the V and J calls come from that table; the DNA yielded D and trimming. This sample has around 250,000 clones, with over 80% found just once.

The TCR was taken from a woman aged 40 to 55 who had been exposed to COVID-19. This chain joins TRBV7-9 and TRBJ1-6; D is perhaps TRBD1 (5 bases). The sample comprised PBMCs or T cells enriched from blood (not recorded which). The CDR3 nucleotides read TGTGCCAGCAGCTTAGCGGACAAGGGGCCCCTCCACTTT. Protein: CASSLADKGPLHF.